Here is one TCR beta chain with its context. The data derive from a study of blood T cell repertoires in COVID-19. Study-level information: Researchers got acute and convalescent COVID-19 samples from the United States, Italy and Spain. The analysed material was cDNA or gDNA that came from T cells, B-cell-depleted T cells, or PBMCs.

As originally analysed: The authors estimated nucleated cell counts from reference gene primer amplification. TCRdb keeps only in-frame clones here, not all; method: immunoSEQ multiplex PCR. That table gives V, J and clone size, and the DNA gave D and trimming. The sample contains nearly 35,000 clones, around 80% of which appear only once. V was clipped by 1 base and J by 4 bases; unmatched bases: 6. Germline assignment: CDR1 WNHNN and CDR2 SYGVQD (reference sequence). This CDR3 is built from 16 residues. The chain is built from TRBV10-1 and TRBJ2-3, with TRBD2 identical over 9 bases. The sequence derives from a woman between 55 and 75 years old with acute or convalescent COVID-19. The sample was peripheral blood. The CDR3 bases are TGCGCCAGCAGTGAGTGGGCTAGCGGGGATTCAGATACGCAGTATTTT. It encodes CASSEWASGDSDTQYF.